This T cell receptor beta chain was retrieved from a study of T cells in localized non-small cell lung cancer. Sequencing used immunoSEQ multiplex PCR; TCRdb keeps in-frame clones, though not all of them. The sample consists of 850 to 1,000 clones, roughly a fifth of them appearing once. Comment on this clone: Its specificity is unknown.

The V gene lost 3 bases and the J gene lost 4 bases, with 8 bases spanning the gap. CDR1 and CDR2 from the germline V gene are KGHSH and LQKENI. The CDR3 runs to 13 residues. Regarding the study as a whole: Among the tissues sampled, uninvolved adjacent lung had the highest T cell clonality, above tumor.

The chain uses TRBV18 and TRBJ2-3, with D tentatively TRBD1 or TRBD2 (5 bases each). Source: normal lung tissue next to the tumor, taken before any cancer treatment. The TCR was taken from a woman between 40 and 69 years old with stage II lung adenocarcinoma. CDR3 nucleotide sequence: TGTGCCAGCTCACCCGGGGCAGCAGATACGCAGTATTTT. Protein: CASSPGAADTQYF.